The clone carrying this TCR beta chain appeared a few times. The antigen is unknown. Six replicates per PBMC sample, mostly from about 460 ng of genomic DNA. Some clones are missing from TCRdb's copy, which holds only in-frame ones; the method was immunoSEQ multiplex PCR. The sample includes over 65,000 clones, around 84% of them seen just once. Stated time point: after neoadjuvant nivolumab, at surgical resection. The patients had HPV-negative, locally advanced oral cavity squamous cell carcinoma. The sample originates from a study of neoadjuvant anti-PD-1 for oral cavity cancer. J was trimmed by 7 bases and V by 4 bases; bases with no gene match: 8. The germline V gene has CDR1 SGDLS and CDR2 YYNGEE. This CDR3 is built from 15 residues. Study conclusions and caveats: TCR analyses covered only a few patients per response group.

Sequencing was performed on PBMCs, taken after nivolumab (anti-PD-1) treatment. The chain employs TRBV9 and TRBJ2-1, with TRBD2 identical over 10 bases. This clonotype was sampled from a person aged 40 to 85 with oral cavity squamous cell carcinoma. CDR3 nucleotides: TGTGCCAGCAGCTCGGGAGCGGGAGGGCAGAATGAGCAGTTCTTC. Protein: CASSSGAGGQNEQFF.